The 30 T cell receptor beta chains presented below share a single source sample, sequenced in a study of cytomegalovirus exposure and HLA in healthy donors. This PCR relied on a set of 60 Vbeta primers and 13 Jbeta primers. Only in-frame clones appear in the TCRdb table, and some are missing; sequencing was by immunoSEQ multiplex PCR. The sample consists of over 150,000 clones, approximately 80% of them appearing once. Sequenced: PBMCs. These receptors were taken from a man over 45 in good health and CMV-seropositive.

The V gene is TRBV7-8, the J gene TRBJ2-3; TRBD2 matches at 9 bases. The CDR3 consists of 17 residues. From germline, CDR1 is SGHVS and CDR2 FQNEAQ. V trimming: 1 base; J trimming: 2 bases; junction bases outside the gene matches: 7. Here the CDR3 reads CASSLGIAGGHTDTQYF. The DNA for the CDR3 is TGTGCCAGCAGCTTAGGCATTGCGGGGGGGCACACAGATACGCAGTATTTT.

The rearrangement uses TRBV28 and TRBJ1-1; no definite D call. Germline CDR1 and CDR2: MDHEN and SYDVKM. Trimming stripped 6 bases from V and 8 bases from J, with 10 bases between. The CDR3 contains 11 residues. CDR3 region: CASRPFGEAFF. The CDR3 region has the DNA TGTGCCAGCAGACCTTTCGGGGAAGCTTTCTTT.

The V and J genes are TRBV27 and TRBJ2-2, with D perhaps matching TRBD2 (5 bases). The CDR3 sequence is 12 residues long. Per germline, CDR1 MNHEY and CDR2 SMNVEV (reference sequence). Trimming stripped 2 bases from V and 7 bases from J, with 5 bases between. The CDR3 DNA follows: TGTGCCAGCAGTTTACGGGACGGGGAGCTGTTTTTT. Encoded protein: CASSLRDGELFF.

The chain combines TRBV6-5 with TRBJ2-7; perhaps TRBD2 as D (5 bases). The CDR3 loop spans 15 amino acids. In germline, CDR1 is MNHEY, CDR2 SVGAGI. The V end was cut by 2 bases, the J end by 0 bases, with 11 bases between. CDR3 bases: TGTGCCAGCAGTTACGAGGGTTCCTTCTCCTACGAGCAGTACTTC. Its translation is CASSYEGSFSYEQYF.

CDR3: CASSTSGGPVDNEQFF. In DNA, the CDR3 is TGTGCCAGCAGTACTAGCGGGGGGCCGGTGGACAATGAGCAGTTCTTC. The gene calls are TRBV25-1 and TRBJ2-1; 12 bases fit TRBD2. This CDR3 region has 16 residues. From germline, CDR1 is MGHDK and CDR2 SYGVNS. V was clipped by 5 bases and J by 5 bases; unmatched bases: 7.

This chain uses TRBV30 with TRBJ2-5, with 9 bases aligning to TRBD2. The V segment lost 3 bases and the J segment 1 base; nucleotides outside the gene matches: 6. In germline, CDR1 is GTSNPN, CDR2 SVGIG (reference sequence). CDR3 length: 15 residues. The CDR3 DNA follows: TGTGCCTGGAGAAGGGTAGCGGGAGTCCAAGAGACCCAGTACTTC. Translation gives CAWRRVAGVQETQYF.

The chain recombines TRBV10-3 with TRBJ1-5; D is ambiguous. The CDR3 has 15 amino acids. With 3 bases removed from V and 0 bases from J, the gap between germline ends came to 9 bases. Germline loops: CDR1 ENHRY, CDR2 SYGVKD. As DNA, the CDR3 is TGTGCCATCAGTGATCCGGGATCTAGCAATCAGCCCCAGCATTTT. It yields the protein CAISDPGSSNQPQHF.

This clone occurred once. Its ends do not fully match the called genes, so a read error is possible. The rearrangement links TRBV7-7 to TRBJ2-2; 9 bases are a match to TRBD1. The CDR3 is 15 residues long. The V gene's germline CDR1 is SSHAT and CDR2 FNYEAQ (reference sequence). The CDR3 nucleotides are TGTGCTAGCAGCTTAGAGACAGGGGGATCCGGGGAGCTGTTTTTT. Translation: CASSLETGGSGELFF.

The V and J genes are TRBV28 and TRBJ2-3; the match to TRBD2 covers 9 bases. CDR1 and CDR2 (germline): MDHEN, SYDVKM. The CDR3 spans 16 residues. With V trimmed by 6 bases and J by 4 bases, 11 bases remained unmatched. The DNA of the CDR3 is TGTGCCAGCAGGGGAAATCCGGGACTAGCCCCAGATACGCAGTATTTT. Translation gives CASRGNPGLAPDTQYF.

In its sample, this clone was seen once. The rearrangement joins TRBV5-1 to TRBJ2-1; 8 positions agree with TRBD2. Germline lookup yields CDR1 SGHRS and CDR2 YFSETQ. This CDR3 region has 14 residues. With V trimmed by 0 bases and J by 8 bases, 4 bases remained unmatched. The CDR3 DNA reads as TGCGCCAGCAGCTTGGGGCGAGCGGGAGATGAGCAGTTCTTC. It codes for CASSLGRAGDEQFF.

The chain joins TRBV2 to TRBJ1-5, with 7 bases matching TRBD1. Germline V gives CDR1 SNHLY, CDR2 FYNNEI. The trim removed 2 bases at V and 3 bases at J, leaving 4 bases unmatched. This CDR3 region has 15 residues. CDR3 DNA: TGTGCCAGCAGTGAACGGGACAGATACAATCAGCCCCAGCATTTT. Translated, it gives CASSERDRYNQPQHF.

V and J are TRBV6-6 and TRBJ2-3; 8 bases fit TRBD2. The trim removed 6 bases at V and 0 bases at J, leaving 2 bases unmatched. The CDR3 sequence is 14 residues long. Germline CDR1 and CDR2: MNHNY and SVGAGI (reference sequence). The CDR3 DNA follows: TGTGCCAGCAGGGCTAGCGGGAGCACAGATACGCAGTATTTT. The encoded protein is CASRASGSTDTQYF.

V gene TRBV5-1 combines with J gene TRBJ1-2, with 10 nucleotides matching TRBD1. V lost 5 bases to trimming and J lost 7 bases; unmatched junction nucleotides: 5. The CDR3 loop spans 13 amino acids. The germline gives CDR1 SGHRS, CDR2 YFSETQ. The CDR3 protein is CASREGQGPGYTF. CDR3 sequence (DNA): TGCGCCAGCAGGGAGGGACAGGGGCCTGGCTACACCTTC.

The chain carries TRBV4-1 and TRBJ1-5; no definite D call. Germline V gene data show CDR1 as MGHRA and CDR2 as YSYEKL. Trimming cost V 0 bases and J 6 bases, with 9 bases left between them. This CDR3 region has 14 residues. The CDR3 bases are TGCGCCAGCAGCCAAGATCGAGGGTTTCAGCCCCAGCATTTT. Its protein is CASSQDRGFQPQHF.

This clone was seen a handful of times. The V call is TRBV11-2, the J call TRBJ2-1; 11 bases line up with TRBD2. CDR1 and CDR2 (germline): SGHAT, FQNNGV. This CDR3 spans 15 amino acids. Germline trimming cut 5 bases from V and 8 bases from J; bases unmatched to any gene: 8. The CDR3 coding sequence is TGTGCCAGCAGCCCCCGACTAGCGGGGAGGGATGAGCAGTTCTTC. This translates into CASSPRLAGRDEQFF.

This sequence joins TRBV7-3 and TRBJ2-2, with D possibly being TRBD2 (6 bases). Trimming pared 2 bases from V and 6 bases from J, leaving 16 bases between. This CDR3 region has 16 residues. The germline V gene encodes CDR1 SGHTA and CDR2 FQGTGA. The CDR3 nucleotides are TGTGCCAGCAGCTTATCGGGGGACCATAGGGCCGGGGAGCTGTTTTTT. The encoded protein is CASSLSGDHRAGELFF.

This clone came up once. Here the CDR3 reads CASSLAGAISYNEQFF. The CDR3 DNA sequence: TGTGCCAGCAGCCTTGCGGGGGCAATCTCCTACAATGAGCAGTTCTTC. This chain links TRBV7-2 with TRBJ2-1, with a weak D call TRBD2 (7 bases). V lost 5 bases and J 0 bases, leaving 14 bases between the germline ends. The CDR3 has 16 residues. Germline CDR1 SGHTA, CDR2 FQGNSA.

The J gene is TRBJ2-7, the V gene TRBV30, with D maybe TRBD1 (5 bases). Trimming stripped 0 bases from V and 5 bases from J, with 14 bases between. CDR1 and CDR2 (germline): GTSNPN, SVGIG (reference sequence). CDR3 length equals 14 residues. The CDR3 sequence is CAWSVLVGVHEQYF. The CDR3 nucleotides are TGTGCCTGGAGTGTGTTAGTAGGGGTCCACGAGCAGTACTTC.

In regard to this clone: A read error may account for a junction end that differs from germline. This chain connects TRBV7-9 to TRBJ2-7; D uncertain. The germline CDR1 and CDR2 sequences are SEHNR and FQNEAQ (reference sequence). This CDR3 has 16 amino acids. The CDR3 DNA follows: TGTTCCAGCAGCTTAGACACAGCAGGAATATCCTACGAGCAGTACTTC. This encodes CSSSLDTAGISYEQYF.

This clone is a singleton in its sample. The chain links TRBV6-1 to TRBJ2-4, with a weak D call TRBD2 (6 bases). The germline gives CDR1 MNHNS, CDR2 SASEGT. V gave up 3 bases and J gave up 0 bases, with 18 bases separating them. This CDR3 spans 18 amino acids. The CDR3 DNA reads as TGTGCCAGCAGTGAGGTGGGAGGCGCTGAGCTAGCCAAAAACATTCAGTACTTC. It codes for CASSEVGGAELAKNIQYF.

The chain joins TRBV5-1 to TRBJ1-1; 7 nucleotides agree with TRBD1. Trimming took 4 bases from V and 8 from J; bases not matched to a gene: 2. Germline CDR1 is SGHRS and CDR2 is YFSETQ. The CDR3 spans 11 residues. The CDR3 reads CASSLGQEAFF. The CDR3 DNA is TGCGCCAGCAGCCTGGGACAGGAAGCTTTCTTT.

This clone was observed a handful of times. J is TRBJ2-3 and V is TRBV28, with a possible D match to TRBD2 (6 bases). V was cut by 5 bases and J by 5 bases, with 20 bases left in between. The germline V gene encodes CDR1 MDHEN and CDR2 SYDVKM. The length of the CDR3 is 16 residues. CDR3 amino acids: CASSPLLGRLGDTQYF. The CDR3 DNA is TGTGCCAGCAGTCCCCTACTAGGGAGGTTGGGAGATACGCAGTATTTT. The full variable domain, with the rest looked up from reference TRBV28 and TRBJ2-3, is DVKVTQSSRYLVKRTGEKVFLECVQDMDHENMFWYRQDPGLGLRLIYFSYDVKMKEKGDIPEGYSVSREKKERFSLILESASTNQTSMYLCASSPLLGRLGDTQYFGPGTRLTVL.

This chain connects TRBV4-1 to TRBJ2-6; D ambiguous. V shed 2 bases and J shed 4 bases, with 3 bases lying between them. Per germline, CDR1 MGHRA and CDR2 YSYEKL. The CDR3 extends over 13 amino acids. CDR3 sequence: CASSQIGANVLTF. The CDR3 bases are TGCGCCAGCAGCCAAATAGGGGCCAACGTCCTGACTTTC.

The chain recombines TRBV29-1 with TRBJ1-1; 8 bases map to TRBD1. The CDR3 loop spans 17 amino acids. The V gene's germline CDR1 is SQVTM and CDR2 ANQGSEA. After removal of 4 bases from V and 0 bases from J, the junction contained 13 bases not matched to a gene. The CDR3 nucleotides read TGCAGCGTTGCCTCCCCGGGACAGGCGGGGATGAACACTGAAGCTTTCTTT. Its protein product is CSVASPGQAGMNTEAFF.

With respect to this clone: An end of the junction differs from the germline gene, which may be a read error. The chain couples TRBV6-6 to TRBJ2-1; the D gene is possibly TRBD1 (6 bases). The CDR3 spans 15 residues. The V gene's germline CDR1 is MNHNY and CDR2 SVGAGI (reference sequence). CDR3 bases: TGTGCCAGCAGTCGCCGGGACACACACTACAATGAGCAGCTCTTC. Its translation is CASSRRDTHYNEQLF.

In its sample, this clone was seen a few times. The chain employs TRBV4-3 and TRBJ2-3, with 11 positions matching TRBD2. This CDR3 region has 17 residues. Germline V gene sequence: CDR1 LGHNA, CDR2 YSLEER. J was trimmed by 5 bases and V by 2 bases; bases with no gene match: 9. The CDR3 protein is CASSQSLAGGPVDTQYF. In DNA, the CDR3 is TGCGCCAGCAGCCAATCCTTAGCGGGGGGGCCTGTAGATACGCAGTATTTT.

The CDR3 nucleotides read TGCAGCGTTGTGCCAGGGGCCACTGAAGCTTTCTTT. It translates to CSVVPGATEAFF. J is TRBJ1-1 and V is TRBV29-1; possible D gene TRBD1, 6 bases. This CDR3 spans 12 amino acids. V lost 4 bases and J lost 4, with 10 bases in between. CDR1 is SQVTM and CDR2 is ANQGSEA in the germline V gene.

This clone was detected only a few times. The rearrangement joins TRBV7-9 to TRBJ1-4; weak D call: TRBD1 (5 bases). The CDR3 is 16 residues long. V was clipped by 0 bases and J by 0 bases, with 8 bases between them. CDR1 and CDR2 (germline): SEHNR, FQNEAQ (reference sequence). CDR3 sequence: CASSLAGTATNEKLFF. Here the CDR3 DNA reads TGTGCCAGCAGCTTAGCGGGGACTGCAACTAATGAAAAACTGTTTTTT.

The CDR3 protein is CASSLALAGGSYEQYF. CDR3 bases: TGCGCCAGCAGCTTGGCCCTTGCGGGGGGGTCCTACGAGCAGTACTTC. The chain combines TRBV5-1 with TRBJ2-7, with 9 bases identical to TRBD2. The CDR3 is 16 amino acids. After removal of 0 bases from V and 1 base from J, the junction contained 5 bases not matched to a gene. Germline CDR1 and CDR2: SGHRS and YFSETQ.

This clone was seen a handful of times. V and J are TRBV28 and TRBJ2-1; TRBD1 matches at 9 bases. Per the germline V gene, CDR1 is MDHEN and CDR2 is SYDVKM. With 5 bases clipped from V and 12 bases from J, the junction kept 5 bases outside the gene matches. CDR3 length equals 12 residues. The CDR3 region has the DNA TGTGCCAGCAGTCTCCTGGACAGGGGGCAGTTCTTC. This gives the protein CASSLLDRGQFF. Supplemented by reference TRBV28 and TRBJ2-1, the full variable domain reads DVKVTQSSRYLVKRTGEKVFLECVQDMDHENMFWYRQDPGLGLRLIYFSYDVKMKEKGDIPEGYSVSREKKERFSLILESASTNQTSMYLCASSLLDRGQFFGPGTRLTVL.